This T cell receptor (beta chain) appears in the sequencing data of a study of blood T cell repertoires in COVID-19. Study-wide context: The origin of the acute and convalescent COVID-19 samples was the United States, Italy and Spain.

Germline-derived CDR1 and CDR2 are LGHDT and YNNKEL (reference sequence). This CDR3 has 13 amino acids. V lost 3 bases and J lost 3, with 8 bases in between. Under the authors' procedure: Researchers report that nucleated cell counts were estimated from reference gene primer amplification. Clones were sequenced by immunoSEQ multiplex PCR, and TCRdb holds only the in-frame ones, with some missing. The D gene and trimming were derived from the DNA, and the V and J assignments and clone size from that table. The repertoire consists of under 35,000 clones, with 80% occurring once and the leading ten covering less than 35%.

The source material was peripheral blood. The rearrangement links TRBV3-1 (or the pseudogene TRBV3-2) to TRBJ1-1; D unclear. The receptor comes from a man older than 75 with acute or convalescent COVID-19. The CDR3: CASSHIRDTEAFF. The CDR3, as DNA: TGTGCCAGCAGCCACATCCGGGACACTGAAGCTTTCTTT.